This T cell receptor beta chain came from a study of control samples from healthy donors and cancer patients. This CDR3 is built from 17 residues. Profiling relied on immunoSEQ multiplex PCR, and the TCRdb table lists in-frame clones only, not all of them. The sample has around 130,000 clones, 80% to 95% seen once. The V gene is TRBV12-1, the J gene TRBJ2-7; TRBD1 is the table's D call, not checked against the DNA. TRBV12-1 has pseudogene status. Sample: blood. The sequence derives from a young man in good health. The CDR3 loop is CASSDWGTGQSSYEQYV. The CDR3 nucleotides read TGTGCCAGCTCGGATTGGGGTACGGGACAGAGCTCCTACGAGCAGTACGTC.